The following is a T cell receptor beta chain sequence with its context. Its antigen remains undetermined. No base qualities exist here, and no much larger clone lies one base off it. These data originate in a study of draining lymph node invasion in breast cancer (dated by TCRdb to about 2020). For the wider study: Histology and cytokeratin immunohistochemistry were used to diagnose nodal metastasis, and EpCAM/CD45 flow cytometry was used to confirm the diagnosis. Across breast cancer tissues, a separate targeted assay used bulk TCR-beta CDR3 sequencing to compare sorted memory regulatory T cells with memory conventional CD4 T cells. Matched non-invaded and tumor-invaded tumor-draining lymph nodes plus the primary tumor were contributed by each patient, with both Treg and Tconv subsets profiled. The separate targeted TCR sequencing included lymph nodes from five patients, and primary tumors were also sequenced for most of those five patients. On the study overall, not on this receptor specifically: In the targeted TCR-seq data, Tregs appeared more clonally expanded than Tconvs in all tissues, and both subsets were less diverse in tumor than lymph nodes. The tumor top-100 clone tracking analysis was possible in only a couple of patients. Within each tissue, roughly 14-25% of Treg TCRs were also found among Tconvs, a result interpreted as suggesting peripheral Treg induction. Some of the top 100 tumor clones were detected in invaded and non-invaded nodes, and this detection was taken to suggest recirculation between tumor and draining nodes. Shared TCRs between Treg and Tconv subsets were considered suggestive but not proof of common clonal origin. Data could not resolve whether Treg conversion occurred in a given organ or whether converted Tregs recirculated between nodes and tumor.

CD4+ CD45RA- CD25high cells were sorted as memory regulatory T cells. Whether a tumor-draining lymph node counted as invaded or non-invaded depended on the presence or absence of metastatic tumor cells. Before staining and sorting, T cells were pre-enriched using a Miltenyi Pan T Cell isolation kit. Immunohistochemistry for estrogen receptor, progesterone receptor, HER2 and Ki-67 was used to characterize the primary tumors. Within a few hours after surgery, fresh surgical tissue was processed by cutting the tissue into small fragments. The tissue fragments were digested enzymatically for 15 to 20 minutes with Liberase TL plus DNase and were then passed through a 40-micrometer strainer. After DAPI live/dead staining, cells were sorted on a BD FACS Aria II at roughly 97-99% purity. Sorted cells were lysed in TCL buffer, and RNA was purified with a Norgen Single Cell RNA purification kit including DNase treatment.

The library was generated by bulk RNA-seq. The sequencer was an Illumina HiSeq 2500. The study's own analysis went as follows. For the separate targeted TCR-seq dataset, MiXCR version 2.1.5 with default parameters extracted and quantified CDR3 sequences from raw reads. The separate targeted TCR-seq dataset defined each TCR-beta clone by its combination of V gene, J gene and CDR3 sequence. The separate targeted TCR-seq dataset was filtered by first dropping clones with fewer than three counts and then keeping only the 90% most strongly expressed clones in each sample. For each tissue in the separate targeted TCR-seq dataset, Treg-Tconv overlap was calculated by dividing the number of shared clones by the total number of Treg clones and multiplying by 100. Using fastp trimming at Q25 and MiXCR clonotype assembly, TCRdb reanalyzed the public sequencing data and kept in-frame beta chains. Duplicate CDR3 protein sequences are folded into a single record with the most common DNA and genes. What appears here as the V and J calls and clone size reflects TCRdb's work, not the paper's. In all, the sample holds some 3,100 distinct CDR3 sequences, and approximately 50% of those were seen once. The ten largest make up around 3.6% of the sample.

The germline V gene (reference sequence) sets CDR1 to SEHNR and CDR2 to FQNEAQ. The CDR3 runs 11 amino acids, cysteine and phenylalanine included. Only the CDR3 region is kept as DNA, spanning 33 bases read in frame from base 1. The V and J ends are trimmed by 5 bases and 8 bases, leaving 9 bases between them. The receptor chain draws on TRBV7-9 and TRBJ1-1; no confident D gene assignment can be made. The sequence was collected from a female donor with luminal breast cancer. Sample: sorted memory Tregs from a lymph node. What this sample's cell subset or site label stands for: CD45RA-negative sorted CD4+ T cells (memory Tconv or effector/memory Treg). The nucleotide sequence reads as follows: TGTGCCAGCAGCGTAGGGTCAGAAGCTTTCTTT. Its protein reads: CASSVGSEAFF. When the CDR3 is completed using the reference TRBV7-9 and TRBJ1-1 genes on either side, the full variable domain is DTGVSQNPRHKITKRGQNVTFRCDPISEHNRLYWYRQTLGQGPEFLTYFQNEAQLEKSRLLSDRFSAERPKGSFSTLEIQRTEQGDSAMYLCASSVGSEAFFGQGTRLTVV.